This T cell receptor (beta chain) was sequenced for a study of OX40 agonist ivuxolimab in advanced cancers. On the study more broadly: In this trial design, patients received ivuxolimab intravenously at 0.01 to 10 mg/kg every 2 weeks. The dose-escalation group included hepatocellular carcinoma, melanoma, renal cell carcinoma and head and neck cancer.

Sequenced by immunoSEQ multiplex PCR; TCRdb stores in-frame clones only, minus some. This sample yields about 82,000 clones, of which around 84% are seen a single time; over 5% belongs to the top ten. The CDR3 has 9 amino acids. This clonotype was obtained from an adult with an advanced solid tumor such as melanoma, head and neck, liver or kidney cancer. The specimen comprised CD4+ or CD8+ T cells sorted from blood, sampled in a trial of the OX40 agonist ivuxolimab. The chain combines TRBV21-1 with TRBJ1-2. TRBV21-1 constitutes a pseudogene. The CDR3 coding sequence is TGTGCCAGCAGCAACTGCTACACCTTC. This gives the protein CASSNCYTF.